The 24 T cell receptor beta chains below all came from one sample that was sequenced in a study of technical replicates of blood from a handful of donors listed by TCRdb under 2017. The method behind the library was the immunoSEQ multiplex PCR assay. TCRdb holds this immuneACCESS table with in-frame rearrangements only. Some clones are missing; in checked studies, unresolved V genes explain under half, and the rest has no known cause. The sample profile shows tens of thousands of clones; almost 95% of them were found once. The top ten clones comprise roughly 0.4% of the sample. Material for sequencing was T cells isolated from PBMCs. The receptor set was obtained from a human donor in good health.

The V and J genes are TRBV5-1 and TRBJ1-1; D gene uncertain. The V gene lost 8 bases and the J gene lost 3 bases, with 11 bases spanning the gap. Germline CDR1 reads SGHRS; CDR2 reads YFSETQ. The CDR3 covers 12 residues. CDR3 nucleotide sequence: TGCGCCAGTTCGGCAGGCTACACTGAAGCTTTCTTT. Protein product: CASSAGYTEAFF. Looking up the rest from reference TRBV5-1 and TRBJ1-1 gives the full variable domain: KAGVTQTPRYLIKTRGQQVTLSCSPISGHRSVSWYQQTPGQGLQFLFEYFSETQRNKGNFPGRFSGRQFSNSRSEMNVSTLELGDSALYLCASSAGYTEAFFGQGTRLTVV.

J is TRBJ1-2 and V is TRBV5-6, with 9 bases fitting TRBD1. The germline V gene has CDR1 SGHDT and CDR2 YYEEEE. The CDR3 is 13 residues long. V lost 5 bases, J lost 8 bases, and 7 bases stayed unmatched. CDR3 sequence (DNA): TGTGCCAGCAGTACAGGGGGCTTTCGGGGCTACACCTTC. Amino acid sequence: CASSTGGFRGYTF.

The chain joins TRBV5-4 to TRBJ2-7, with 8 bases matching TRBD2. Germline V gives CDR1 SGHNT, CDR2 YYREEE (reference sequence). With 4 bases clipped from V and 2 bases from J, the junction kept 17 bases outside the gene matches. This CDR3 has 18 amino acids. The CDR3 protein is CASSPAVNGRAKAYEQYF. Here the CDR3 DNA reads TGTGCCAGCAGCCCAGCGGTCAACGGGAGGGCCAAAGCCTACGAGCAGTACTTC.

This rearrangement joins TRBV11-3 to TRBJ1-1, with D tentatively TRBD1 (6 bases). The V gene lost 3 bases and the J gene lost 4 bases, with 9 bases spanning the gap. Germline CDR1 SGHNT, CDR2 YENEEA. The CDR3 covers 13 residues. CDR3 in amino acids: CASSLGGATEAFF. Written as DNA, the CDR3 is TGTGCCAGCAGCTTGGGGGGGGCCACTGAAGCTTTCTTT.

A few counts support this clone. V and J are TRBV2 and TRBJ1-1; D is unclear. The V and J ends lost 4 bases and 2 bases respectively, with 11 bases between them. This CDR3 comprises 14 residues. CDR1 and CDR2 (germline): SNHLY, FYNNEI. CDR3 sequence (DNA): TGTGCCAGCAGTGGGAGGTGGGGTAACACTGAAGCTTTCTTT. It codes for CASSGRWGNTEAFF.

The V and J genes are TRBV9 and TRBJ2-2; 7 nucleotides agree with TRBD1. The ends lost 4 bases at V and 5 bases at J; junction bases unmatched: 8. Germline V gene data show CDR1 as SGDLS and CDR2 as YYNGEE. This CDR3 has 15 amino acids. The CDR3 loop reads CASSPHQDRTGELFF. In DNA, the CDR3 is TGTGCCAGCAGCCCCCACCAGGACAGGACCGGGGAGCTGTTTTTT. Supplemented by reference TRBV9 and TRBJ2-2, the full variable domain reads DSGVTQTPKHLITATGQRVTLRCSPRSGDLSVYWYQQSLDQGLQFLIQYYNGEERAKGNILERFSAQQFPDLHSELNLSSLELGDSALYFCASSPHQDRTGELFFGEGSRLTVL.

The CDR3 region has the DNA TGCGCCAGCAGCTTGGGAGGGAACACCGGGGAGCTGTTTTTT. Encoded protein: CASSLGGNTGELFF. The chain links TRBV4-1 to TRBJ2-2; maybe TRBD2 (6 bases). Germline V gene sequence: CDR1 MGHRA, CDR2 YSYEKL. The length of the CDR3 is 14 residues. Between the trimmed V and J ends, which lost 5 bases and 1 base, there was a span of 8 bases.

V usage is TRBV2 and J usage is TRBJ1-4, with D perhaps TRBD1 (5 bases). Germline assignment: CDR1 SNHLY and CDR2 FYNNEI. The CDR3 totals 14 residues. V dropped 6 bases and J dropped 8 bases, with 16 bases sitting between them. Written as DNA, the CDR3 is TGTGCCAGCAGCGCCGGGACTGTAGGAGAAAAACTGTTTTTT. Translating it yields CASSAGTVGEKLFF. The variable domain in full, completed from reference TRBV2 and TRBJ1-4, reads EPEVTQTPSHQVTQMGQEVILRCVPISNHLYFYWYRQILGQKVEFLVSFYNNEISEKSEIFDDQFSVERPDGSNFTLKIRSTKLEDSAMYFCASSAGTVGEKLFFGSGTQLSVL.

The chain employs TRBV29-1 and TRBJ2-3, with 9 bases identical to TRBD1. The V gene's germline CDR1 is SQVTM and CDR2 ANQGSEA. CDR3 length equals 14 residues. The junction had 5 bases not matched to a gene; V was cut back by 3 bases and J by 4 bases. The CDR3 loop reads CSVEGQGQADTQYF. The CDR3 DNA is TGCAGCGTTGAGGGACAGGGTCAGGCAGATACGCAGTATTTT.

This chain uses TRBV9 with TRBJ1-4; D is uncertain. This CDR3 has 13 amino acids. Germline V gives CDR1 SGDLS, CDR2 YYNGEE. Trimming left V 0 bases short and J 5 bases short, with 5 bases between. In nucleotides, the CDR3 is TGTGCCAGCAGCGTAGGCGGGAATGAAAAACTGTTTTTT. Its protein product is CASSVGGNEKLFF.

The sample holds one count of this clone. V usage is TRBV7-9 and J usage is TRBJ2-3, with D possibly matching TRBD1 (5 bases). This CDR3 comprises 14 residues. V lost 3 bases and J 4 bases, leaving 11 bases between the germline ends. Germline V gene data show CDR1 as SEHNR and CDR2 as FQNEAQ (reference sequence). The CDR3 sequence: CASSLQGHADTQYF. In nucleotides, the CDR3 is TGTGCCAGCAGCTTGCAGGGCCACGCAGATACGCAGTATTTT.

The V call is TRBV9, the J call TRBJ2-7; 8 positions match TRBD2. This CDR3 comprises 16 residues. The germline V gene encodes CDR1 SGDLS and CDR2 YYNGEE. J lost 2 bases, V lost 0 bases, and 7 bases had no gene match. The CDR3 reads CASSVGMTSDTYEQYF. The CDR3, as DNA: TGTGCCAGCAGCGTAGGTATGACTAGCGATACCTACGAGCAGTACTTC.

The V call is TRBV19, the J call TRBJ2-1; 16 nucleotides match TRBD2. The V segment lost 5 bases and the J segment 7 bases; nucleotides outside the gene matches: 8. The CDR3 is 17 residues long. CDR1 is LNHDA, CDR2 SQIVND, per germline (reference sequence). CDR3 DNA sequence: TGTGCCAGTAGTTTGGGACTAGCGGGAGGGCCGGGAAATGAGCAGTTCTTC. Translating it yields CASSLGLAGGPGNEQFF.

The CDR3 DNA follows: TGTGCCAGCAGCCTGGGACTAGCGGGCGGGGAGCTGTTTTTT. Protein product: CASSLGLAGGELFF. The chain links TRBV5-8 to TRBJ2-2, with 12 bases lining up with TRBD2. The CDR3 has 14 residues. CDR1 SGHTS and CDR2 YDEGEE come from the germline V gene. The trim removed 4 bases at V and 7 bases at J, leaving 2 bases unmatched. Together with reference TRBV5-8 and TRBJ2-2, the CDR3 gives the full variable domain: EAGVTQSPTHLIKTRGQQATLRCSPISGHTSVYWYQQALGLGLQFLLWYDEGEERNRGNFPPRFSGRQFPNYSSELNVNALELEDSALYLCASSLGLAGGELFFGEGSRLTVL.

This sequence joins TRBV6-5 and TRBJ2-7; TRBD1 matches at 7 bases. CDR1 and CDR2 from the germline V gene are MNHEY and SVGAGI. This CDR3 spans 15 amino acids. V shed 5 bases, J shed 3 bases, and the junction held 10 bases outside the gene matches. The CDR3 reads CASSGLTGKSYEQYF. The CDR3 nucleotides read TGTGCCAGCAGTGGACTGACAGGGAAAAGCTACGAGCAGTACTTC.

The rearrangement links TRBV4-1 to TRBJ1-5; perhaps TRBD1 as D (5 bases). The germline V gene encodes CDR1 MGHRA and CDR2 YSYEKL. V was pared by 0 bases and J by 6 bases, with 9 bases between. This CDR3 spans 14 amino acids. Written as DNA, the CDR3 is TGCGCCAGCAGCCAAGAGGGGCAGGGTCAGCCCCAGCATTTT. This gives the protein CASSQEGQGQPQHF.

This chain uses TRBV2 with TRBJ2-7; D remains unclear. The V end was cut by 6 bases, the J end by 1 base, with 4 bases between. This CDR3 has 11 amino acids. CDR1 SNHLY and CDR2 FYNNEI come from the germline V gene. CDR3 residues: CASRLSYEQYF. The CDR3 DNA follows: TGTGCCAGCAGACTATCCTACGAGCAGTACTTC.

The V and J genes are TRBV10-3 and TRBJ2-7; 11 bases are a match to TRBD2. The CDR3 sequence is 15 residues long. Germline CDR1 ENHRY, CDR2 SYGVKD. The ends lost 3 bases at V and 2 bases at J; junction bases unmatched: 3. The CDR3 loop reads CAISEIAGGPYEQYF. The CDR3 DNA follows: TGTGCCATCAGTGAAATAGCGGGAGGGCCCTACGAGCAGTACTTC.

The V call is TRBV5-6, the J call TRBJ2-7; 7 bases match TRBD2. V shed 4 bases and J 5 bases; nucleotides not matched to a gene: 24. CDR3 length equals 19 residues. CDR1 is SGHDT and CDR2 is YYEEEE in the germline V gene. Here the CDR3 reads CASSQEVWRESNSLDEQYF. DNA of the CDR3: TGTGCCAGCAGCCAGGAGGTTTGGCGGGAGTCGAATTCGCTTGACGAGCAGTACTTC. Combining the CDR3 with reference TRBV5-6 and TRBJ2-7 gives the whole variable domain DAGVTQSPTHLIKTRGQQVTLRCSPKSGHDTVSWYQQALGQGPQFIFQYYEEEERQRGNFPDRFSGHQFPNYSSELNVNALLLGDSALYLCASSQEVWRESNSLDEQYFGPGTRLTVT.

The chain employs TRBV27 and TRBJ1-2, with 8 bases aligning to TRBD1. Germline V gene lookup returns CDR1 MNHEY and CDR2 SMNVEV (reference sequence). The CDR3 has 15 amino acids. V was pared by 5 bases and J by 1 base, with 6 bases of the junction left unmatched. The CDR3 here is CASSLDRGLNYGYTF. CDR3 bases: TGTGCCAGCAGTCTAGACAGGGGCCTTAACTATGGCTACACCTTC.

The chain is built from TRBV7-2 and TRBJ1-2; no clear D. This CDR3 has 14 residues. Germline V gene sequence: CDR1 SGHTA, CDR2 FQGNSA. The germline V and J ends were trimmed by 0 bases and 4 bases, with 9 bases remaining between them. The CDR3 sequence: CASSLASGSYGYTF. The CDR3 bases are TGTGCCAGCAGCTTAGCGAGCGGTAGCTATGGCTACACCTTC.

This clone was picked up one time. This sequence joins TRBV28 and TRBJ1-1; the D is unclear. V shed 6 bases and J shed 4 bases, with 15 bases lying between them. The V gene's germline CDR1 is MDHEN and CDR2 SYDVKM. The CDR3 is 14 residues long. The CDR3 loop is CASSPMWEGTEAFF. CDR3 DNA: TGTGCCAGCAGCCCTATGTGGGAGGGCACTGAAGCTTTCTTT. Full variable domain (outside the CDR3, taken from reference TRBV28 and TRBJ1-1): DVKVTQSSRYLVKRTGEKVFLECVQDMDHENMFWYRQDPGLGLRLIYFSYDVKMKEKGDIPEGYSVSREKKERFSLILESASTNQTSMYLCASSPMWEGTEAFFGQGTRLTVV.

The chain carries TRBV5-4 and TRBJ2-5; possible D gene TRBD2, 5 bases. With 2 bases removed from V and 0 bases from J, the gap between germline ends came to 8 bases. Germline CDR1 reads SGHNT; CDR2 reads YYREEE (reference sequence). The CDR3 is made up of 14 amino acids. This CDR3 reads CASSLREYQETQYF. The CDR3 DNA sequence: TGTGCCAGCAGCTTAAGGGAGTACCAAGAGACCCAGTACTTC.

The CDR3 DNA sequence: TGTGCCAGCAGCTTTATAACTAGTGCCGGGGAGCTGTTTTTT. It codes for CASSFITSAGELFF. The V and J genes are TRBV11-3 and TRBJ2-2, with D possibly being TRBD2 (5 bases). The germline CDR1 and CDR2 sequences are SGHNT and YENEEA. The CDR3 spans 14 residues. The ends were cut back, 3 bases at V and 6 bases at J, with 11 bases in the middle. The complete variable domain, with remaining parts taken from reference TRBV11-3 and TRBJ2-2, reads EAGVVQSPRYKIIEKKQPVAFWCNPISGHNTLYWYLQNLGQGPELLIRYENEEAVDDSQLPKDRFSAERLKGVDSTLKIQPAELGDSAVYLCASSFITSAGELFFGEGSRLTVL.